This TCR beta chain appears in the sequencing data of a study of shared clonotypes between healthy human individuals. Across the whole study: Contributing individuals were a couple of females and a few males aged 18 to 49. Each donor's CD8 memory used one plate, CD8 naive two, each CD4 subset three. Study-wide results and limits: Across a handful of donors, naive CD4 shared around 5.3%, naive CD8 more than 3%, memory CD4 roughly 2.5%, memory CD8 around 0.36%.

The CDR3 covers 15 residues. Per the germline V gene, CDR1 is LNHNV and CDR2 is YYDKDF (reference sequence). Trimming removed 5 bases from V and 6 bases from J, with 20 bases in between. About this clone itself: As yet, its antigen is unknown.

Only in-frame clones appear in the TCRdb table, and some are missing; sequencing was by immunoSEQ multiplex PCR. There are over a million clones in the sample; 78% occur only once, and around 0.6% lies in the top ten. The chain recombines TRBV15 with TRBJ2-7, with unresolved D. The material sequenced was memory CD4+ T cells from PBMCs. As to subset: CD45RA-negative fraction. This clonotype was obtained from a man aged 18 to 29 in good health. Some clones in this sample may be carry-over from other donors' samples. DNA for the CDR3: TGTGCCACCAGCCGCCCGGGCATCCAACCCCGCGAGCAGTACTTC. This gives the protein CATSRPGIQPREQYF.